A selection of T cell receptor beta chains follows, all from one sample in a study of regulatory T cells in long-lasting Graves disease. TCRdb recomputed calls from the reads with MiXCR, one row per CDR3 protein. The sample shows 750 to 1,000 distinct CDR3 sequences, roughly 90% of them seen only once. Sample: peripheral blood mononuclear cells (PBMCs), taken with antithyroid drug treatment, in newly diagnosed or persistent Graves disease (not recorded which). These receptor sequences come from a man aged 25-45 years with Graves disease. Each CDR3 is given with its conserved first and last residue. The D gene is left open where the match is weak. Only part of the rows carry a size: once, few, many, or a class if the clone is expanded.

d_gene: TRBD1; len: 16; v_gene: TRBV27; abundance: NA; j_gene: TRBJ1-2; CDR3nt: TGTGCCAGCAGTTTAGTGACAGGGGGCTATCTCTATGGCTACACCTTC; CDR3aa: CASSLVTGGYLYGYTF
d_gene: NA; len: 13; v_gene: TRBV21-1; abundance: NA; j_gene: TRBJ1-5; CDR3nt: TGTGCCAGCAGCAAAGGGGCAGGGGGACCCCAGCATTTT; CDR3aa: CASSKGAGGPQHF
d_gene: NA; len: 14; v_gene: TRBV5-1; abundance: NA; j_gene: TRBJ2-7; CDR3nt: TGCGCCAGCAGCTTGGAAATAGGCTCCTACGAGCAGTACTTC; CDR3aa: CASSLEIGSYEQYF
d_gene: TRBD2; len: 16; v_gene: TRBV28; abundance: NA; j_gene: TRBJ2-7; CDR3nt: TGTGCCAGCAGGTCGGAAGGGACTAGCGGCTCCTACGAGCAGTACTTC; CDR3aa: CASRSEGTSGSYEQYF
d_gene: TRBD1; len: 15; v_gene: TRBV28; abundance: NA; j_gene: TRBJ1-2; CDR3nt: TGTGCCAGCAGTCCCACAAGGGGGCTTGTCTATGGCTACACCTTC; CDR3aa: CASSPTRGLVYGYTF
d_gene: NA; len: 13; v_gene: TRBV5-6; abundance: NA; j_gene: TRBJ2-7; CDR3nt: TGTGCCAGCAGCGGAGGGACGGACTACGAGCAGTACTTC; CDR3aa: CASSGGTDYEQYF
d_gene: NA; len: 15; v_gene: TRBV6-5; abundance: NA; j_gene: TRBJ1-3; CDR3nt: TGTGCCAGCAGTGCTTCGGGTGGCTCTGGAAACACCATATATTTT; CDR3aa: CASSASGGSGNTIYF
d_gene: TRBD1; len: 15; v_gene: TRBV24-1; abundance: NA; j_gene: TRBJ2-5; CDR3nt: TGTGCCACCAGTTCCGGGACAGGGTACCAAGAGACCCAGTACTTC; CDR3aa: CATSSGTGYQETQYF
d_gene: NA; len: 11; v_gene: TRBV5-1; abundance: once; j_gene: TRBJ2-7; CDR3nt: TGCGCCAGCAGCGACTCCTACGAGCAGTACTTC; CDR3aa: CASSDSYEQYF
d_gene: NA; len: 16; v_gene: TRBV28; abundance: NA; j_gene: TRBJ2-6; CDR3nt: TGTGCCAGCGGGCAGGGGCGACTGTCTGGGGCCAACGTCCTGACTTTC; CDR3aa: CASGQGRLSGANVLTF
d_gene: NA; len: 12; v_gene: TRBV29-1; abundance: NA; j_gene: TRBJ2-5; CDR3nt: TGCAGCGTTCGGTCGGGAAGGGAGACCCAGTACTTC; CDR3aa: CSVRSGRETQYF
d_gene: NA; len: 13; v_gene: TRBV27; abundance: NA; j_gene: TRBJ1-5; CDR3nt: TGTGCCAGCAGTTTTCGGCTCCCTCAGCCCCAGCATTTT; CDR3aa: CASSFRLPQPQHF